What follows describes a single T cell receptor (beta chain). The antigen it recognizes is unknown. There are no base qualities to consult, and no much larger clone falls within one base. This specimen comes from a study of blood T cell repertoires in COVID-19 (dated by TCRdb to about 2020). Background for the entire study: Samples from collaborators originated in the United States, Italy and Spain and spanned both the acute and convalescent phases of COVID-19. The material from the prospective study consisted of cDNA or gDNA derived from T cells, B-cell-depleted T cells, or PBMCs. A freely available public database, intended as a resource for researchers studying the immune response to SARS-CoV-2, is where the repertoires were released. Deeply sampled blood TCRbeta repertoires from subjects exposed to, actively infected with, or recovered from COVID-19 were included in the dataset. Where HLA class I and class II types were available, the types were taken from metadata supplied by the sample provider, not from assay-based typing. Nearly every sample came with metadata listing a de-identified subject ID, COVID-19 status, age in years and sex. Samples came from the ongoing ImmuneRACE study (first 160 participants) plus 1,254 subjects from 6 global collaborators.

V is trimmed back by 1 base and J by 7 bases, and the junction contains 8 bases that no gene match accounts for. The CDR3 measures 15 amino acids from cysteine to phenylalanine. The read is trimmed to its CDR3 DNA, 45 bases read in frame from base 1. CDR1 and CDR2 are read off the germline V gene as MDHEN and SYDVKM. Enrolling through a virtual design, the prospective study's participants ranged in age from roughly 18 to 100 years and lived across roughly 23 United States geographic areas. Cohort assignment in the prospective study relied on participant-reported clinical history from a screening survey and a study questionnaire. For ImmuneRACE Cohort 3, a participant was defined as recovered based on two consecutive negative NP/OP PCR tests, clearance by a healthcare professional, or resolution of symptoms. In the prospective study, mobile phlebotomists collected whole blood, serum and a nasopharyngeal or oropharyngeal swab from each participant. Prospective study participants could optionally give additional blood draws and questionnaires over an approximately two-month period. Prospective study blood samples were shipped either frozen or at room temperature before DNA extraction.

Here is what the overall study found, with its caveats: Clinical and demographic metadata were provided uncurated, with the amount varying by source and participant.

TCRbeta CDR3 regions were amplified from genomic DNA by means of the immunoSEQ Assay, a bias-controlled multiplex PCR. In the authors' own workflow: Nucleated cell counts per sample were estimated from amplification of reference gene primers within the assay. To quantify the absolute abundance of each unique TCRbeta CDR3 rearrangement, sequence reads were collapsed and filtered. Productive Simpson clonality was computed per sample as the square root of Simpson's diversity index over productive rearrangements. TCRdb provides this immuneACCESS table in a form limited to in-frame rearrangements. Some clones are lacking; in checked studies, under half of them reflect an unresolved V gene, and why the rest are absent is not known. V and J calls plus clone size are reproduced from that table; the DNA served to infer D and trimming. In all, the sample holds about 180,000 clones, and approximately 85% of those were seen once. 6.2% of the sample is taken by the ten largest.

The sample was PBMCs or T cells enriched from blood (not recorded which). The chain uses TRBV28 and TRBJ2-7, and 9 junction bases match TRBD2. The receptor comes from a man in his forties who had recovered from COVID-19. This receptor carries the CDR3 CASSLFASGDSEQYF. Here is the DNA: TGTGCCAGCAGTTTATTCGCTAGCGGGGACTCGGAGCAGTACTTC.